The 6 T cell receptor beta chains in this list originate from one sample, sequenced in a study of post-analysis software for immune sequencing data. The study, taken as a whole, reports: When patients were compared with controls, about five TRBV segments were more frequent, TRBV5-6, TRBV5-1 and TRBV20-1 among them.

The authors incorporated unique molecular identifiers into the TCR beta cDNA libraries. Using its own MiXCR run on the PCR reads, TCRdb lists one record per CDR3 protein. The table shows more than 450,000 distinct CDR3 sequences, with around 31% occurring only once. No antigen has been identified for these receptors. Sequenced material: blood. These receptor sequences come from a girl aged 2-17 years with multiple sclerosis.

The chain has TRBV12-3 or TRBV12-4 and TRBJ1-2; 9 bases are shared with TRBD1. V trimming: 5 bases; J trimming: 4 bases; junction bases outside the gene matches: 8. The CDR3 extends over 15 amino acids. The CDR3 nucleotides read TGTGCCAGCAGTAAGCGTACAGGGGGCGGCTATGGCTACACCTTC. It specifies CASSKRTGGGYGYTF.

This clonotype occurred a few times. The J gene is TRBJ1-2, the V gene TRBV12-3 or TRBV12-4; D uncertain. V was cut by 1 base and J by 8 bases, with 8 bases left in between. The CDR3 is 12 amino acids. Here the CDR3 DNA reads TGTGCCAGCAGTTTAGGCCCTCGGGGCTACACCTTC. Residues: CASSLGPRGYTF.

This chain uses TRBV4-1 with TRBJ2-1; D uncertain. The length of the CDR3 is 16 residues. CDR1 is MGHRA and CDR2 is YSYEKL in the germline V gene. V lost 0 bases and J lost 2, with 11 bases in between. The CDR3 bases are TGCGCCAGCAGCCAAGATCACTCCGGGCCCTACAATGAGCAGTTCTTC. It encodes CASSQDHSGPYNEQFF.

Details on this clonotype: The junction shows a germline mismatch at one end, possibly a read error. The chain combines TRBV5-1 with TRBJ2-5; TRBD1 agrees at 9 bases. The DNA matches TRBJ2-7 better at its end, which makes the J call doubtful. The CDR3 is 15 amino acids. Germline CDR1 SGHRS, CDR2 YFSETQ. The CDR3 DNA reads TGCGCCAGCGGCTTGGTCGCTAGACAGGGGGACGAGCAGTACTTC. Protein product: CASGLVARQGDEQYF.

For the CDR3, the DNA is TGCAGTGCTAGAGCTTCTGAACAGGGCTACGAGCAGTACTTC. It codes for CSARASEQGYEQYF. This chain uses TRBV20-1 with TRBJ2-7, with D possibly being TRBD1 (6 bases). The V end lost 1 base, the J end lost 3 bases, and 13 bases lay between the germline ends. Germline V CDR1 and CDR2: DFQATT, SNEGSKA (reference sequence). The CDR3 length is 14 residues.

The V gene is TRBV10-3, the J gene TRBJ2-7; TRBD2 matches 11 bases. Germline assignment: CDR1 ENHRY and CDR2 SYGVKD. This CDR3 contains 14 residues. V gave up 11 bases and J gave up 3 bases; unmatched junction bases: 9. CDR3 region: CACSASGRFYEQYF. CDR3 DNA sequence: TGTGCCTGCTCGGCTAGCGGGAGGTTCTACGAGCAGTACTTC.